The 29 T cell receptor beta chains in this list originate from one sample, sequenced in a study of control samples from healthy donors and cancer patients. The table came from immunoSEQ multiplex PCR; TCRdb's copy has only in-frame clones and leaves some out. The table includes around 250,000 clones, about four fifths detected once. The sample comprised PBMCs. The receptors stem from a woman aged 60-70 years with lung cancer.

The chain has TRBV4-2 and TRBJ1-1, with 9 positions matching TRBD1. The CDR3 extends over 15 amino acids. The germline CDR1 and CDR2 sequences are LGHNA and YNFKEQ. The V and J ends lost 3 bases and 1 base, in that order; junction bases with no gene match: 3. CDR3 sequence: CASSQGGQGNTEAFF. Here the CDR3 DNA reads TGTGCCAGCAGCCAGGGGGGACAGGGGAACACTGAAGCTTTCTTT.

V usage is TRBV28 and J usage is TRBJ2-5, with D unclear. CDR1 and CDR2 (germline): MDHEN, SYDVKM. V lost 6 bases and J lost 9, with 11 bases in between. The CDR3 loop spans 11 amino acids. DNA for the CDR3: TGTGCCAGCAGCACATGGCCTCCCCAGTACTTC. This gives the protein CASSTWPPQYF. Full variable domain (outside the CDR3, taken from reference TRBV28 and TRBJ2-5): DVKVTQSSRYLVKRTGEKVFLECVQDMDHENMFWYRQDPGLGLRLIYFSYDVKMKEKGDIPEGYSVSREKKERFSLILESASTNQTSMYLCASSTWPPQYFGPGTRLLVL.

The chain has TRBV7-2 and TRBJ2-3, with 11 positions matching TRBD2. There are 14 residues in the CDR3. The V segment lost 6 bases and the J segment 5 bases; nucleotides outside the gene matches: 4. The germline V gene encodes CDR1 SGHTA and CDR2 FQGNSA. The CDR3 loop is CASSLAGGLDTQYF. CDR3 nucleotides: TGTGCCAGCAGTCTAGCGGGAGGCCTAGATACGCAGTATTTT. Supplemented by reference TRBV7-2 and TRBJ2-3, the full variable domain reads GAGVSQSPSNKVTEKGKDVELRCDPISGHTALYWYRQSLGQGLEFLIYFQGNSAPDKSGLPSDRFSAERTGGSVSTLTIQRTQQEDSAVYLCASSLAGGLDTQYFGPGTRLTVL.

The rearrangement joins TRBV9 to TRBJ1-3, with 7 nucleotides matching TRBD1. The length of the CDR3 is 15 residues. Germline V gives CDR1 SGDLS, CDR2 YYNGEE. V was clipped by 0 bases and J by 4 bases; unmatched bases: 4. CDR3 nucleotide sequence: TGTGCCAGCAGCGTAGCCTCGACAGGGGGAAACACCATATATTTT. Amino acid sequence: CASSVASTGGNTIYF.

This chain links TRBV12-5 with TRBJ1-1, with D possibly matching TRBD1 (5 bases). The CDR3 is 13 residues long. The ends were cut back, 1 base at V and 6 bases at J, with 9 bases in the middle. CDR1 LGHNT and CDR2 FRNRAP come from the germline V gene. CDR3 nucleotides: TGTGCTAGTGGTTTGGAACCGGGGGCTGAAGCTTTCTTT. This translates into CASGLEPGAEAFF.

The CDR3 sequence is CASSRTFRYEQYF. CDR3 nucleotides: TGTGCCAGCAGTCGGACATTCCGATACGAGCAGTACTTC. The chain couples TRBV6-5 to TRBJ2-7, with D possibly TRBD1 on 5 matching bases. From germline, CDR1 is MNHEY and CDR2 SVGAGI. The CDR3 is 13 residues long. Between the trimmed V and J ends, which lost 5 bases and 4 bases, there was a span of 12 bases.

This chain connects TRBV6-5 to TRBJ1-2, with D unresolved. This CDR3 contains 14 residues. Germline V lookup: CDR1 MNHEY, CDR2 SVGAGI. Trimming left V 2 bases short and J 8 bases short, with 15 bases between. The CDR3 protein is CASSYLTSGLGYTF. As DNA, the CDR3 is TGTGCCAGCAGTTACCTTACCTCCGGGTTGGGCTACACCTTC.

DNA for the CDR3: TGTGCCAGCTCACCAGGGACAGAGGGGACTGAAGCTTTCTTT. Amino acid sequence: CASSPGTEGTEAFF. The rearrangement joins TRBV18 to TRBJ1-1; TRBD1 aligns across 7 bases. The CDR3 runs 14 residues. Germline V lookup: CDR1 KGHSH, CDR2 LQKENI. Trimming removed 2 bases from V and 5 bases from J; junction bases left unmatched: 5.

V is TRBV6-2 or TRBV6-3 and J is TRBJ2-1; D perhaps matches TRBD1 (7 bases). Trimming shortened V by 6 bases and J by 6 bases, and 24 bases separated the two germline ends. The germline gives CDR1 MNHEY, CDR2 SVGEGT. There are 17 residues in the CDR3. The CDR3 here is CASSRGSGGMGFNEQFF. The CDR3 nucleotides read TGTGCCAGCAGCAGGGGGTCCGGGGGTATGGGGTTCAATGAGCAGTTCTTC.

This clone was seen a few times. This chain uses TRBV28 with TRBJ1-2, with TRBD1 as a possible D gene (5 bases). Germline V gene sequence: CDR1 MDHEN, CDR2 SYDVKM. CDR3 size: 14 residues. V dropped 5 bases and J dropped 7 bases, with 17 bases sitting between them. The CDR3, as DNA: TGTGCCAGCAGTCCAGGGAGTGAAGGCGGTGGCTACACCTTC. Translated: CASSPGSEGGGYTF.

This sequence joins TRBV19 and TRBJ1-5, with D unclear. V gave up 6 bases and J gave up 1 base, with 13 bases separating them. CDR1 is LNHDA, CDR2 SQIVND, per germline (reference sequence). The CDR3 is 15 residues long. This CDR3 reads CASRERDTSNQPQHF. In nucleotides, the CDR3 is TGTGCCAGTAGGGAGCGGGATACGAGCAATCAGCCCCAGCATTTT.

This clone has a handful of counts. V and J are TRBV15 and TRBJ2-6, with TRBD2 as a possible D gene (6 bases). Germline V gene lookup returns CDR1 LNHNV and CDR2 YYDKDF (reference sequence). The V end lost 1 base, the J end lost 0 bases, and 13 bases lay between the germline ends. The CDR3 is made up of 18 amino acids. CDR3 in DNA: TGTGCCACCAGCAGAGCCGGGAGACTCATCTCTGGGGCCAACGTCCTGACTTTC. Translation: CATSRAGRLISGANVLTF.

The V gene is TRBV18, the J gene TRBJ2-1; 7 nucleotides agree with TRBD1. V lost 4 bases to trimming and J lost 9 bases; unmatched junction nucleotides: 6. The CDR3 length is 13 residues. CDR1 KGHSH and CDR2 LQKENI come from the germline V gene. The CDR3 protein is CASSLGTASEQFF. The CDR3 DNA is TGTGCCAGCTCACTTGGGACAGCTAGTGAGCAGTTCTTC.

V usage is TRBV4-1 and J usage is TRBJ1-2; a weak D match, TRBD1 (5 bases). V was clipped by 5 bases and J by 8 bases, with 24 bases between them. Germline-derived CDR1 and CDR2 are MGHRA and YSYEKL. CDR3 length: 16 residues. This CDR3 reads CASSGPGRSLRGGYTF. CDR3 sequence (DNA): TGCGCCAGCAGCGGACCGGGACGGAGCCTGAGAGGCGGCTACACCTTC.

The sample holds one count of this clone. As DNA, the CDR3 is TGTGCCAGCAGTGTGGACAGGGCAGTTGGGAATTCACCCCTCCACTTT. Translating it yields CASSVDRAVGNSPLHF. V and J are TRBV2 and TRBJ1-6; TRBD1 matches 8 bases. The CDR3 has 16 amino acids. V shed 4 bases, J shed 7 bases, and the junction held 9 bases outside the gene matches. The germline CDR1 and CDR2 sequences are SNHLY and FYNNEI.

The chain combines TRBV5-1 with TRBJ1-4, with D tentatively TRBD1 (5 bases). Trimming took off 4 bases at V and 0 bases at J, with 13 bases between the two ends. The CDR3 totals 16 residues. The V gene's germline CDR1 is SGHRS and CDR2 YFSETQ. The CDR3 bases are TGCGCCAGCAGCACAAATGAAGGGGCAACTAATGAAAAACTGTTTTTT. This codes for CASSTNEGATNEKLFF.

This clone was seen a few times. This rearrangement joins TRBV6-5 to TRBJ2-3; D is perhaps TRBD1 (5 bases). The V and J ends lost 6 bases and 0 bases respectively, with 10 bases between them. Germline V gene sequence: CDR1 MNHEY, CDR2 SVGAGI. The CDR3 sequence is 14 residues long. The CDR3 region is CASSRQMSTDTQYF. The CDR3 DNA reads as TGTGCCAGCAGCCGACAGATGAGCACAGATACGCAGTATTTT.

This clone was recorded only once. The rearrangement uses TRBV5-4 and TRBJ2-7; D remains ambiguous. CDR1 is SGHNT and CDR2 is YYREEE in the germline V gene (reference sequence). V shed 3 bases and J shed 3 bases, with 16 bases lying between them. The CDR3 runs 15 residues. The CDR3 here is CASSSTGSKSYEQYF. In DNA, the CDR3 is TGTGCCAGCAGCTCAACCGGGTCGAAGAGCTACGAGCAGTACTTC.

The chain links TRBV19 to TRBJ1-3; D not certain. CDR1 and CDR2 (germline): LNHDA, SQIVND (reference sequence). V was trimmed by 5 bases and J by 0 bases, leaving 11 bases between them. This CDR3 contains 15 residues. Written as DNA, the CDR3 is TGTGCCAGTAGTTCCGCCGACCACTCTGGAAACACCATATATTTT. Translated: CASSSADHSGNTIYF. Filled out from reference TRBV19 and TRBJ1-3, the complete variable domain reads DGGITQSPKYLFRKEGQNVTLSCEQNLNHDAMYWYRQDPGQGLRLIYYSQIVNDFQKGDIAEGYSVSREKKESFPLTVTSAQKNPTAFYLCASSSADHSGNTIYFGEGSWLTVV.

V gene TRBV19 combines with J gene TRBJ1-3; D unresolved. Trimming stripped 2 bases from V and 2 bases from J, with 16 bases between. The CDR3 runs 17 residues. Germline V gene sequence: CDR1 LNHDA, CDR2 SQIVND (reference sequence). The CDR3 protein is CASSIIPGRGTGNTIYF. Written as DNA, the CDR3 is TGTGCCAGTAGTATAATCCCGGGTCGTGGAACTGGAAACACCATATATTTT.

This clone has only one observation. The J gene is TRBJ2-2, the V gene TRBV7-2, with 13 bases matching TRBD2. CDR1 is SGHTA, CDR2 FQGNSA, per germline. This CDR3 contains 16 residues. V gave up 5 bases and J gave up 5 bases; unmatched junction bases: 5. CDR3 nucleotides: TGTGCCAGCAGCCCCCGACTAGCGGGAGGAACCGGGGAGCTGTTTTTT. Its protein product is CASSPRLAGGTGELFF.

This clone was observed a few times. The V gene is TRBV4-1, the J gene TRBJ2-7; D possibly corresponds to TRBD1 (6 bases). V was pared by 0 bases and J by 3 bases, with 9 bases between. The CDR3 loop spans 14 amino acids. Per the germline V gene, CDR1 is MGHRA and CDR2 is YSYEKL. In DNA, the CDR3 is TGCGCCAGCAGCCAAGATGGACAGCTCTACGAGCAGTACTTC. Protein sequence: CASSQDGQLYEQYF.

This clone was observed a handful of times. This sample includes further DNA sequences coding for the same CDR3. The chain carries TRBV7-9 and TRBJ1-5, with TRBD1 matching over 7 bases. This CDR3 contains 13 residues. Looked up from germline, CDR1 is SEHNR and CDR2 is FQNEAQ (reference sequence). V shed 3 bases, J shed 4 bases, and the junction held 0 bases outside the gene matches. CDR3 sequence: CASSLGQNQPQHF. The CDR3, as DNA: TGTGCCAGCAGCTTGGGACAGAATCAGCCCCAGCATTTT.

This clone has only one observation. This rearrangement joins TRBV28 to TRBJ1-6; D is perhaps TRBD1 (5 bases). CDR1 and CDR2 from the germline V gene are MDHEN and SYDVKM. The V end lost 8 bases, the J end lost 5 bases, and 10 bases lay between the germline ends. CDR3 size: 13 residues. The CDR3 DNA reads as TGTGCCAGCCTGGTAGGGGATAATTCACCCCTCCACTTT. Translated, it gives CASLVGDNSPLHF.

The CDR3 DNA reads TGTGCCAGCACTCGGGATGGCAATCAGCCCCAGCATTTT. It specifies CASTRDGNQPQHF. The V and J genes are TRBV25-1 and TRBJ1-5; D remains unclear. V lost 7 bases to trimming and J lost 2 bases, with 9 bases between them. Germline V gene lookup returns CDR1 MGHDK and CDR2 SYGVNS. The CDR3 is made up of 13 amino acids.

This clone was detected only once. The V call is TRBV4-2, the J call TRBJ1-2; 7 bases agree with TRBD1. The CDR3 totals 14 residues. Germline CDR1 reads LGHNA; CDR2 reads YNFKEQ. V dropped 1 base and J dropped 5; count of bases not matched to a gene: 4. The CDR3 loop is CASSQVGQLYGYTF. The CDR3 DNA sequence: TGTGCCAGCAGCCAAGTGGGACAGCTTTATGGCTACACCTTC.

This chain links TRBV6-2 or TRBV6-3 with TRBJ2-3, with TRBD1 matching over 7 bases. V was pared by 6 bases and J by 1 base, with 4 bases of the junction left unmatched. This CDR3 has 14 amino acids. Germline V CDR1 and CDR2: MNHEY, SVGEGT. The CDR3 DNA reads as TGTGCCAGCAGCGAGACAGGGCGCACAGATACGCAGTATTTT. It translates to CASSETGRTDTQYF.

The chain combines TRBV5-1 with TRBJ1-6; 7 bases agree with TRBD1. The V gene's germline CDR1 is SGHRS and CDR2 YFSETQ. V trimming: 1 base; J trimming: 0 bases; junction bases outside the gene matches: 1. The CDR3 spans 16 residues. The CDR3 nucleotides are TGCGCCAGCAGCTTGCGGGACAGCTCCTATAATTCACCCCTCCACTTT. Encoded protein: CASSLRDSSYNSPLHF.

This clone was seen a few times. The CDR3 reads CASSPSSSNNEQFF. CDR3 sequence (DNA): TGTGCCAGCTCACCGAGCTCAAGTAACAATGAGCAGTTCTTC. The chain couples TRBV18 to TRBJ2-1; D is unresolved. CDR1 and CDR2 (germline): KGHSH, LQKENI. Trimming removed 3 bases at V and 5 bases at J, with 11 bases between. This CDR3 is 14 amino acids long.